This T cell receptor (beta chain) derives from a study of regulatory T cells in long-lasting Graves disease. Study findings and constraints: The study found TRBV28, TRBJ1-2 and TRBJ2-5 favored in persistent disease.

Between the trimmed V and J ends, which lost 8 bases and 3 bases, there was a span of 17 bases. Germline V CDR1 and CDR2: MDHEN, SYDVKM. The CDR3 spans 14 residues. Documented time point: newly diagnosed GD, antithyroid drugs for less than 3 months. There was RNA extracted from PBMCs, and the TCR library was made from it. This clonotype was observed at least ten times. The antigen is unknown. Arm-PCR of CDR3 regions with iRepertoire HTBI primers generated TCR beta libraries. One entry per CDR3 protein results from TCRdb running MiXCR on the multiplex PCR reads. This table holds about 470,000 distinct CDR3 sequences, 14% to 15% found once. These data are also associated with another study on T cells in Graves' hyperthyroidism and ophthalmopathy. Turning to that study: It was a median roughly six months before onset that the model predicted ophthalmopathy.

The chain combines TRBV28 with TRBJ2-7; either TRBD1 or TRBD2 may fit D (5 bases each). The sample in question was peripheral blood mononuclear cells (PBMCs), obtained at new diagnosis, from a patient treated with antithyroid drugs. The sequence was collected from a woman younger than 45 with Graves disease. CDR3 protein: CASYSGTSDYEQYF. The CDR3 DNA reads as TGTGCCAGCTACTCAGGGACGTCTGACTACGAGCAGTACTTC.